Sequencing of this TCR beta chain was carried out in a study of CD8 T cells in ankylosing spondylitis. Study results and caveats: Blood from ankylosing spondylitis patients appeared to carry a characteristic roughly eight-variant TCR beta motif. There was reportedly significant enrichment of clones that were disease-linked in matched ankylosing spondylitis synovial fluid. Those disease-linked clones were CD8+; they were also relatively rare in peripheral blood.

TCRdb recomputed calls from the 5' RACE reads with MiXCR, one row per CDR3 protein. The sample shows around 300,000 distinct CDR3 sequences, around 15% of them seen only once. A word on this clonotype: Its antigen is unidentified.

CDR1 and CDR2 from the germline V gene are SGHAT and FQNNGV. Trimming pared 3 bases from V and 8 bases from J, leaving 13 bases between. The CDR3 spans 13 residues. The TCR sequence derives from a male donor with ankylosing spondylitis or in good health (not recorded which). V usage is TRBV11-2 and J usage is TRBJ1-2; D may be TRBD1 (5 bases). Material: blood, either unsorted or a sorted T cell fraction (not recorded which). CDR3 loop: CASSFSGGGGYTF. In DNA, the CDR3 is TGTGCCAGCAGCTTTTCCGGGGGGGGAGGCTACACCTTC.